This section outlines one T cell receptor (beta chain) sequence together with its context. CDR3 size: 14 residues. V was pared by 8 bases and J by 7 bases, with 20 bases between. The germline CDR1 and CDR2 sequences are SNHLY and FYNNEI. The data were produced by immunoSEQ multiplex PCR, yet TCRdb's version contains in-frame clones alone and is incomplete. Of roughly 140,000 clones in the sample, around 81% are singletons; the top ten hold 8.2%. These data come from a study of blood T cell repertoires in COVID-19. The sample consisted of peripheral blood. The sequence came from a human donor in a cohort sampled during active COVID-19. This chain links TRBV2 with TRBJ1-2, with D possibly being TRBD1 (6 bases). The CDR3 is CASSFRDNFLGYTF. The CDR3 DNA sequence: TGTGCCAGCTCTTTCCGGGACAACTTTCTTGGCTACACCTTC.